This paragraph reports one T cell receptor beta chain. What it binds is not known. There are 17 residues in the CDR3. V dropped 5 bases and J dropped 3; count of bases not matched to a gene: 7. Germline loops: CDR1 SGHRS, CDR2 YFSETQ. These data are taken from a study of T cell clonotyping in hematopoietic cell transplantation. General study results and limits: CD4 and CD8 repertoire contributions could not be separated without sorting. After transplant, recipient diversity fell while pathologically expanded clonotypes grew through day 180.

As for time point: recipient sample about 28 days before transplant, after cytoreduction. Only in-frame clones appear in the TCRdb table, and some are missing; sequencing was by immunoSEQ multiplex PCR. The data show 6,700 or so clones, 95% to 98% seen once. The V call is TRBV5-1, the J call TRBJ2-1; 14 bases are shared with TRBD2. This receptor was taken from a man aged 70 or older with acute myeloid leukemia. Some clones in this sample may be carry-over from other donors' samples. The sample was peripheral blood mononuclear cells, taken before stem cell transplant. The CDR3 reads CASRSGTSGSVYNEQFF. DNA for the CDR3: TGCGCCAGCAGATCGGGGACTAGCGGGAGTGTCTACAATGAGCAGTTCTTC.